The present T cell receptor beta chain was sequenced within a study of shared clonotypes between healthy human individuals. V was clipped by 7 bases and J by 3 bases, with 15 bases between them. The CDR3 covers 14 residues. Germline CDR1 is MDHEN and CDR2 is SYDVKM. The method was immunoSEQ multiplex PCR; TCRdb's version includes in-frame clones alone and lacks a portion of them. The sample lists over a million clones, around 97% occurring once. The gene calls are TRBV28 and TRBJ1-1, with D hard to call. The specimen was naive CD4+ T cells sorted from blood. Stated subset: CD45RA+ positively selected. This clonotype was obtained from a man under 40 in good health. CDR3 in DNA: TGTGCCAGCATTACACCCTCCCCCTACACTGAAGCTTTCTTT. Translation gives CASITPSPYTEAFF. The full variable domain, its missing parts supplied by reference TRBV28 and TRBJ1-1, is DVKVTQSSRYLVKRTGEKVFLECVQDMDHENMFWYRQDPGLGLRLIYFSYDVKMKEKGDIPEGYSVSREKKERFSLILESASTNQTSMYLCASITPSPYTEAFFGQGTRLTVV.